Below, one T cell receptor (beta chain) is given with its context. Its binding antigen is unknown. Base qualities were left out, and no much larger clone turns up one base away. The collaborating institutions used their own protocols to collect whole blood in K2EDTA tubes. For TCRbeta analysis, collaborators shipped samples in one of three forms: frozen whole blood, isolated PBMCs, or DNA extracted from either of those sample types. The data belong to a study of blood T cell repertoires in COVID-19 (dated by TCRdb to the early 2020s). A note on the overall study: The collaborator samples originated in the United States, Italy and Spain and spanned the acute and convalescent phases of COVID-19. The prospective study material was composed of cDNA or gDNA derived from T cells, B-cell-depleted T cells, or PBMCs. Subjects who had been exposed to COVID-19, were actively infected with it, or had recovered from it provided the deeply sampled blood TCRbeta repertoires that made up the dataset. A freely available public database, intended as a resource for researchers studying the immune response to SARS-CoV-2, is where the repertoires were released. Samples were obtained from the ongoing ImmuneRACE study (first 160 participants) and from about 1,300 subjects provided by 6 global collaborators. The sample metadata nearly always contained a de-identified subject ID, COVID-19 status, age in years and sex. Where HLA class I and class II types were available, the types were taken from metadata supplied by the sample provider, not from assay-based typing.

The CDR3 has 14 amino acids, counting the end cysteine and phenylalanine. Only the CDR3 region is kept as DNA, spanning 42 bases read in frame from base 1. V is reduced by 2 bases and J by 6 bases, leaving a spacing of 10 bases between them. Based on the germline V gene, the CDR1 and CDR2 sequences are KGHSH and LQKENI. Results and caveats for the whole study, not just this receptor: The amount of clinical and demographic metadata varied by source and participant and was provided uncurated.

TCRbeta CDR3 regions were amplified from genomic DNA using the immunoSEQ Assay, a bias-controlled multiplex PCR. The authors' pipeline ran thus. The number of nucleated cells in each sample was estimated from the amplification of reference gene primers within the assay. To quantify the absolute abundance of each unique TCRbeta CDR3 rearrangement, sequence reads were collapsed and filtered. For each sample, productive Simpson clonality was calculated as the square root of Simpson's diversity index across productive rearrangements. The table comes from immuneACCESS by way of TCRdb, which keeps in-frame sequences with V and J called. Part of the clones is missing from these tables; in studies checked, under half for an unresolved V gene and the rest for unknown reasons. That table gives V, J and clone size, and the DNA gave D and trimming. Counted in this sample were under 85,000 clones; around 89% of them appeared once. In total, the top ten clones hold roughly 14% of the sample.

The sequenced sample was peripheral blood. The TCR sequence derives from a man between 65 and 85 years old with active or convalescent COVID-19. The chain links TRBV18 with TRBJ1-4; too little of a D gene remains to name it. The nucleotides read TGTGCCAGCTCACCAAGGAGCAGAGATGAAAAACTGTTTTTT. The encoded protein is CASSPRSRDEKLFF.